The clone carrying this TCR beta chain appeared many times. Its target is unknown. This sample was included in a study of CD8 T cells in ankylosing spondylitis. Via MiXCR, TCRdb re-called the 5' RACE reads, giving one row per CDR3 protein. The sample lists approximately 250,000 distinct CDR3 sequences; about 11% were seen once. The CDR3 totals 15 residues. The V and J ends lost 6 bases and 4 bases, in that order; junction bases with no gene match: 6. Looked up from germline, CDR1 is MNHEY and CDR2 is SVGEGT. The study, taken as a whole, reports: A TCR beta motif of eight highly homologous variants appeared characteristic of ankylosing spondylitis blood.

The sequenced material came from blood, either unsorted or a sorted T cell fraction (not recorded which). This chain connects TRBV6-2 or TRBV6-3 to TRBJ2-5; TRBD2 matches at 12 bases. The receptor was isolated from a male donor with ankylosing spondylitis or in good health (not recorded which). CDR3 nucleotides: TGTGCCAGCAGGCCTAGCGGGAGGGGGGGAGAGACCCAGTACTTC. It codes for CASRPSGRGGETQYF.